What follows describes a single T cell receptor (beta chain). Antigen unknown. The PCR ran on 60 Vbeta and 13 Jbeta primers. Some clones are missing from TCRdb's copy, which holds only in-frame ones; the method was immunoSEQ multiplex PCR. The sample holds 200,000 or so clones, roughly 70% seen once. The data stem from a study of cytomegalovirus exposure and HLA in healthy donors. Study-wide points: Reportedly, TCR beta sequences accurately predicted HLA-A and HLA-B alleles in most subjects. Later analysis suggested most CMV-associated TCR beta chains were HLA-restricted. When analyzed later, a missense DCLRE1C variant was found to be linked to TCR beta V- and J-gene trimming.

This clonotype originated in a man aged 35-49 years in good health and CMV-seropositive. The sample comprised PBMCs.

CDR3 sequence: CAISDRDYGYTF. The CDR3 DNA reads as TGTGCCATCAGTGACAGGGACTATGGCTACACCTTC. This sequence joins TRBV10-3 and TRBJ1-2, with a possible D match to TRBD1 (5 bases). The CDR3 covers 12 residues. The V end lost 3 bases, the J end lost 3 bases, and 5 bases lay between the germline ends. The V gene's germline CDR1 is ENHRY and CDR2 SYGVKD.